This T cell receptor beta chain derives from a study of identical twins. This clonotype was counted between two and nine times. TCRdb reprocessed the 5' RACE reads via MiXCR and lists one record per CDR3 protein. The sample contains 1,800,000 or so distinct CDR3 sequences, about 32% of which appear only once. The CDR3 totals 13 residues. Trimming at V came to 3 bases and at J to 8 bases, leaving 6 bases not matched to a gene. Germline V lookup: CDR1 SGHAT, CDR2 FQNNGV. The rearrangement joins TRBV11-2 to TRBJ1-2; 7 positions agree with TRBD1. Sequencing input: cord blood. The TCR was taken from a newborn girl in good health. CDR3 DNA sequence: TGTGCCAGCAGCTTCGGGACAGCAACCGGCTACACCTTC. It encodes CASSFGTATGYTF.